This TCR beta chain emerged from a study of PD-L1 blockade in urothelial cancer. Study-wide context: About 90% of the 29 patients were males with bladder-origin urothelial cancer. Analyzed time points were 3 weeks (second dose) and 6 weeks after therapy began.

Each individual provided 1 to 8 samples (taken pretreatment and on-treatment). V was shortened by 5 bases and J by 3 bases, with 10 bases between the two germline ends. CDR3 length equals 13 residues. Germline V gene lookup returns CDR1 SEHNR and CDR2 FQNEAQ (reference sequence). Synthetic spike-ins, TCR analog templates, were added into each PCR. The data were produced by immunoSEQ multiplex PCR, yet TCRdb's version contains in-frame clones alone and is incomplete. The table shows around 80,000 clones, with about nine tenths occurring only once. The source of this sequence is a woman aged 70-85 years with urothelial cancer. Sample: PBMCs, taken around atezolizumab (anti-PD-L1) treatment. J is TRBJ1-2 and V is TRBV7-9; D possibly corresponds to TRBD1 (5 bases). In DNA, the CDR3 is TGTGCCAGCAGCGCCCCGGGGGACTATGGCTACACCTTC. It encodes CASSAPGDYGYTF.